The sequence of this TCR beta chain was determined in a study of chemoradiotherapy in HPV16-positive cancers (dated by TCRdb to the early 2020s). In terms of the full investigation: Candidate HPV-specific T-cell clones and common TCR motifs were defined by functional T-cell assays performed on cells from a couple of HPV16-positive patients. The study set out to ask whether T-cell immunity against the HPV oncoproteins E6 and E7 changes over the course of chemoradiotherapy and whether that immunity affects survival. The candidate HPV-specific TCRs and motifs were then tracked in TCR repertoires from 86 patients with HPV-related cancers.

This clone showed up just once. Its binding antigen is unknown. No qualities accompany the bases; no much larger clone lies one base away. Results the study describes overall, beyond this receptor: Expansion of candidate HPV-specific clones and E7-related TCR motifs was observed in the tumor microenvironment during treatment, whereas no such expansion was observed for non-HPV-specific T cells. In HPV16-positive patients, expansion of HPV-responsive T cells during chemoradiotherapy was found to be associated with improved recurrence-free survival. The functional definition of HPV-specific T cells was derived from only two HPV16-positive patients, and the survival association was reported for HPV16-positive patients.

Repertoires were sampled repeatedly over the course of chemoradiotherapy so that clonal expansion in the tumor microenvironment could be followed. The protocol used for the library was the immunoSEQ multiplex PCR assay. TCRdb retrieved this table from immuneACCESS and kept in-frame rearrangements only. Not all clones are present; in checked studies, unresolved V genes account for under half, and no reason is known for the remainder. The sample contains more than 9,000 clones, 90% of them found a single time. The ten largest clones represent roughly 2.5% of the sample. The specimen was collected from a patient who underwent chemoradiotherapy. The sequence was collected from a human donor with HPV-associated anogenital cancer.

In nucleotides, the sequence is TGTGCCAGCAGTCCACAGGGGGCAGCGGACATTCAGTACTTC. This sequence encodes CASSPQGAADIQYF. Recombination joined TRBV6-6 with TRBJ2-4; TRBD1 agrees with 9 junctional bases. For CDR1 and CDR2, the germline V gene (reference sequence) lists MNHNY and SVGAGI. The CDR3 holds 14 amino acids from the cysteine to the phenylalanine. Of all the DNA, just the CDR3 is kept, 42 bases in frame from base 1. Trimming removed 5 bases from V and 8 bases from J; the gene matches leave 7 bases unexplained.